In this sample, the clone carrying this T cell receptor (beta chain) turned up a few times. Its antigen is not known. From the 5' RACE reads, TCRdb called clonotypes with MiXCR, one entry per CDR3 protein. This sample has 240,000 or so distinct CDR3 sequences, with 10% to 15% found just once. The data stem from a study of identical twins. General study points: For out-of-frame alpha sequences shared by twins, low generation probability was in excess.

V was clipped by 4 bases and J by 3 bases, with 7 bases between them. The CDR3 has 14 amino acids. Germline lookup yields CDR1 MDHEN and CDR2 SYDVKM. Each donor was a healthy Caucasian. These data are also associated with another study on yellow fever vaccine responses in identical twins.

V is TRBV28 and J is TRBJ1-6, with TRBD1 as a possible D gene (5 bases). Sequencing input: memory (CD45RO+) T cells sorted from blood. The origin of this receptor is a woman aged 18-29 years in good health. DNA for the CDR3: TGTGCCAGCAGTTCAGACAGCTATAATTCACCCCTCCACTTT. It codes for CASSSDSYNSPLHF.